A selection of T cell receptor beta chains follows, all from one sample in a study of T-cell reconstitution after alpha-beta-depleted transplantation in children. TCRdb analysed the PCR reads with MiXCR anew, one entry per CDR3 protein. The sample carries around 440,000 distinct CDR3 sequences, 15% to 20% recorded once. The sample in question was PBMCs, mostly from graft donor cells, obtained 360 days after TCRalphabeta/CD19-depleted stem cell transplant. Source of these receptors: a boy under three years old who had a stem cell transplant for Wiskott-Aldrich syndrome, so the T cells may come from the graft donor. The CDR3 runs from the conserved cysteine through the conserved F or W. The order of the fields is V gene, clone size, D gene, J gene, CDR3 protein, CDR3 DNA. A D gene is named only where the DNA matches it firmly. Rows may omit the clone size; those that give it use once, few, many or a size class.

v_call: TRBV7-9
clone_size: .
d_call: TRBD1
j_call: TRBJ1-2
cdr3_aa: CASSWGQHSYGYTF
cdr3_nt: TGTGCCAGCAGCTGGGGACAGCACTCCTATGGCTACACCTTC

v_call: TRBV12-3/TRBV12-4
clone_size: .
d_call: .
j_call: TRBJ1-2
cdr3_aa: CAIPDRRRGYTF
cdr3_nt: TGTGCCATACCGGACAGACGCCGGGGCTACACCTTC

v_call: TRBV7-8
clone_size: .
d_call: .
j_call: TRBJ2-2
cdr3_aa: CASSPLPGTGELFF
cdr3_nt: TGTGCCAGCAGCCCCCTCCCGGGGACCGGGGAGCTGTTTTTT

v_call: TRBV29-1
clone_size: few
d_call: TRBD1
j_call: TRBJ2-5
cdr3_aa: CSVRRGNQETQYF
cdr3_nt: TGCAGCGTCCGCAGGGGGAATCAAGAGACCCAGTACTTC

v_call: TRBV20-1
clone_size: .
d_call: .
j_call: TRBJ2-7
cdr3_aa: CSAGTGDQGTYEQYF
cdr3_nt: TGCAGTGCTGGTACCGGCGACCAAGGTACCTACGAGCAGTACTTC

v_call: TRBV4-1
clone_size: few
d_call: TRBD1
j_call: TRBJ2-2
cdr3_aa: CASSQVLPGQGRTGELFF
cdr3_nt: TGCGCCAGCAGCCAAGTTCTACCGGGACAGGGACGCACCGGGGAGCTGTTTTTT

v_call: TRBV12-3/TRBV12-4
clone_size: few
d_call: .
j_call: TRBJ2-7
cdr3_aa: CASSETRGGEQYF
cdr3_nt: TGTGCCAGCAGTGAGACAAGGGGAGGCGAGCAGTACTTC

v_call: TRBV20-1
clone_size: few
d_call: .
j_call: TRBJ2-3
cdr3_aa: CSARGSPRGPDYDTQYF
cdr3_nt: TGCAGTGCTAGAGGCAGCCCGCGGGGGCCGGATTACGATACGCAGTATTTT

v_call: TRBV2
clone_size: few
d_call: .
j_call: TRBJ1-1
cdr3_aa: CASSDNRNTEAFF
cdr3_nt: TGTGCCAGCAGTGATAACAGGAACACTGAAGCTTTCTTT

v_call: TRBV18
clone_size: .
d_call: .
j_call: TRBJ1-4
cdr3_aa: CASSPRTATNEKLFF
cdr3_nt: TGTGCCAGCTCACCGAGGACAGCGACTAATGAAAAACTGTTTTTT

v_call: TRBV5-1
clone_size: many
d_call: .
j_call: TRBJ1-2
cdr3_aa: CASSLTGALDYGYTF
cdr3_nt: TGCGCCAGCAGCTTGACAGGAGCCCTTGACTATGGCTACACCTTC

v_call: TRBV29-1
clone_size: .
d_call: .
j_call: TRBJ1-4
cdr3_aa: CSVAARATNEKLFF
cdr3_nt: TGCAGCGTTGCAGCCAGAGCAACTAATGAAAAACTGTTTTTT

v_call: TRBV28
clone_size: few
d_call: .
j_call: TRBJ2-1
cdr3_aa: CASSSIAATYNEQFF
cdr3_nt: TGTGCCAGCAGTAGTATAGCGGCCACCTACAATGAGCAGTTCTTC

v_call: TRBV29-1
clone_size: .
d_call: .
j_call: TRBJ2-7
cdr3_aa: CSVEGLARGEPYEQYF
cdr3_nt: TGCAGCGTTGAAGGCTTAGCCCGGGGTGAACCGTACGAGCAGTACTTC

v_call: TRBV18
clone_size: many
d_call: TRBD2
j_call: TRBJ2-1
cdr3_aa: CASSPRGLAGGNEQFF
cdr3_nt: TGTGCCAGCTCACCCCGCGGACTAGCGGGAGGTAATGAGCAGTTCTTC

v_call: TRBV7-2
clone_size: few
d_call: .
j_call: TRBJ2-3
cdr3_aa: CASSAGGGNTQYF
cdr3_nt: TGTGCCAGCAGCGCCGGAGGGGGGAATACGCAGTATTTT

v_call: TRBV7-2
clone_size: .
d_call: TRBD2
j_call: TRBJ2-3
cdr3_aa: CASSLRSGREGTDTQYF
cdr3_nt: TGTGCCAGCAGCTTGAGGAGCGGGAGGGAGGGCACAGATACGCAGTATTTT

v_call: TRBV10-3
clone_size: few
d_call: .
j_call: TRBJ2-3
cdr3_aa: CAITRTASTDTQYF
cdr3_nt: TGTGCCATCACCCGGACAGCCAGCACAGATACGCAGTATTTT

v_call: TRBV9
clone_size: .
d_call: .
j_call: TRBJ2-1
cdr3_aa: CASSVVGANEQFF
cdr3_nt: TGTGCCAGCAGCGTAGTCGGAGCGAATGAGCAGTTCTTC

v_call: TRBV6-5
clone_size: many
d_call: TRBD1
j_call: TRBJ2-7
cdr3_aa: CASSFLQGQVTTNSYEQYF
cdr3_nt: TGTGCCAGCAGTTTTCTTCAGGGACAGGTTACTACTAATTCCTACGAGCAGTACTTC

v_call: TRBV5-6
clone_size: .
d_call: .
j_call: TRBJ1-4
cdr3_aa: CASSFYNTGIQKLNEKLFF
cdr3_nt: TGTGCCAGCAGCTTCTATAACACAGGGATCCAGAAACTAAATGAAAAACTGTTTTTT

v_call: TRBV20-1
clone_size: many
d_call: .
j_call: TRBJ2-5
cdr3_aa: CSARDVVQETQYF
cdr3_nt: TGCAGTGCTAGAGATGTGGTCCAAGAGACCCAGTACTTC

v_call: TRBV7-9
clone_size: many
d_call: .
j_call: TRBJ2-1
cdr3_aa: CASSLFAGEQFF
cdr3_nt: TGTGCCAGCAGCTTATTCGCAGGTGAGCAGTTCTTC

v_call: TRBV29-1
clone_size: few
d_call: .
j_call: TRBJ2-1
cdr3_aa: CSGGGSLQFF
cdr3_nt: TGCAGCGGGGGAGGTAGCCTGCAGTTCTTC

v_call: TRBV10-3
clone_size: .
d_call: .
j_call: TRBJ2-5
cdr3_aa: CATDLRDQLWQETQYF
cdr3_nt: TGTGCCACAGACCTCCGGGACCAACTTTGGCAAGAGACCCAGTACTTC

v_call: TRBV12-3/TRBV12-4
clone_size: once
d_call: .
j_call: TRBJ2-1
cdr3_aa: CASRHPDRFLHNEQFF
cdr3_nt: TGTGCCAGCAGACACCCTGACAGATTTCTCCACAATGAGCAGTTCTTC

v_call: TRBV7-9
clone_size: .
d_call: TRBD1
j_call: TRBJ2-2
cdr3_aa: CASRSPVGTGSTGELFF
cdr3_nt: TGTGCCAGCAGATCACCCGTCGGGACAGGGTCTACCGGGGAGCTGTTTTTT

v_call: TRBV5-1
clone_size: few
d_call: .
j_call: TRBJ2-2
cdr3_aa: CASSLILGTGELFF
cdr3_nt: TGCGCCAGCAGCTTGATACTAGGGACCGGGGAGCTGTTTTTT

v_call: TRBV12-3/TRBV12-4
clone_size: .
d_call: .
j_call: TRBJ2-1
cdr3_aa: CASSFHPPGAPYNEQFF
cdr3_nt: TGTGCCAGCAGTTTCCACCCCCCGGGAGCCCCGTACAATGAGCAGTTCTTC

v_call: TRBV6-2/TRBV6-3
clone_size: .
d_call: TRBD1
j_call: TRBJ2-1
cdr3_aa: CASSFSASTGGRYNEQFF
cdr3_nt: TGTGCCAGCAGTTTTTCCGCCTCGACAGGGGGCAGGTACAATGAGCAGTTCTTC

v_call: TRBV20-1
clone_size: .
d_call: .
j_call: TRBJ2-5
cdr3_aa: CSARDLARETQYF
cdr3_nt: TGCAGTGCTAGAGATCTAGCCAGGGAGACCCAGTACTTC